These T cell receptor beta chains were read from a single sample in a study of blood T cell repertoires in COVID-19. Sequencing used immunoSEQ multiplex PCR; TCRdb keeps in-frame clones, though not all of them. The sample shows some 260,000 clones, more than 70% of them seen only once. Sequencing was performed on peripheral blood. The receptors were gathered from a young woman with acute or convalescent COVID-19. Both conserved end residues are part of each CDR3. Fields, in order: D gene, V gene, J gene, clone size, CDR3 protein, CDR3 DNA. A D gene is named only where the DNA matches it firmly. Size is stated for part of the rows, as once, few or many counts, or as a class when the clone is expanded.

D: TRBD1
V: TRBV9
J: TRBJ1-1
size: NA
CDR3: CASSVDFGVEDRVNTEAFF
DNA: TGTGCCAGCAGCGTAGATTTTGGGGTTGAGGACAGGGTGAACACTGAAGCTTTCTTT

D: NA
V: TRBV7-8
J: TRBJ2-7
size: NA
CDR3: CASSRTSNEQYF
DNA: TGTGCCAGCAGCCGAACTAGTAACGAGCAGTACTTC

D: NA
V: TRBV2
J: TRBJ2-3
size: NA
CDR3: CASSTHGSGNGDTQYF
DNA: TGTGCCAGCAGTACCCATGGTTCCGGGAATGGAGATACGCAGTATTTT

D: TRBD1
V: TRBV7-2
J: TRBJ2-7
size: NA
CDR3: CASSPTAGQGYEQYF
DNA: TGTGCCAGCAGCCCAACAGCGGGACAGGGCTACGAGCAGTACTTC

D: NA
V: TRBV7-9
J: TRBJ2-7
size: few
CDR3: CASIGTYEQYF
DNA: TGTGCCAGCATCGGGACCTACGAGCAGTACTTC

D: TRBD2
V: TRBV27
J: TRBJ2-7
size: NA
CDR3: CASGLLAGRTYEQYF
DNA: TGTGCCAGCGGACTTTTAGCGGGAAGGACCTACGAGCAGTACTTC

D: TRBD2
V: TRBV30
J: TRBJ2-7
size: few
CDR3: CAWRGLAGVFYEQYF
DNA: TGTGCCTGGAGGGGACTAGCGGGAGTGTTCTACGAGCAGTACTTC

D: TRBD1
V: TRBV5-1
J: TRBJ1-4
size: NA
CDR3: CASSVTGWTNEKLFF
DNA: TGCGCCAGCAGCGTGACAGGGTGGACTAATGAAAAACTGTTTTTT

D: TRBD1
V: TRBV7-8
J: TRBJ1-6
size: NA
CDR3: CASSRDRPNSPLHF
DNA: TGTGCCAGCAGCCGGGACAGGCCAAATTCACCCCTCCACTTT

D: TRBD2
V: TRBV19
J: TRBJ2-3
size: NA
CDR3: CASSRQAGPSTDTQYF
DNA: TGTGCCAGTAGTAGACAAGCGGGACCAAGCACAGATACGCAGTATTTT

D: TRBD2
V: TRBV29-1
J: TRBJ2-1
size: few
CDR3: CSVARTSGRASARNEQFF
DNA: TGCAGCGTTGCCAGGACTAGCGGGAGGGCCTCAGCGAGAAATGAGCAGTTCTTC

D: TRBD1
V: TRBV5-1
J: TRBJ1-2
size: NA
CDR3: CASSQGQGSWGYTF
DNA: TGCGCCAGCAGCCAAGGACAGGGGTCTTGGGGCTACACCTTC

D: TRBD1
V: TRBV7-9
J: TRBJ1-6
size: NA
CDR3: CASSPGTVGSPLHF
DNA: TGTGCCAGCAGCCCGGGGACAGTTGGCTCACCCCTCCACTTT

D: NA
V: TRBV6-2/TRBV6-3
J: TRBJ1-5
size: once
CDR3: CASSFLLAGRTADPNQPQHF
DNA: TGTGCCAGCAGTTTCCTACTTGCGGGCAGGACAGCAGATCCTAATCAGCCCCAGCATTTT

D: NA
V: TRBV25-1
J: TRBJ1-1
size: NA
CDR3: CASSDSLNTEAFF
DNA: TGTGCCAGCTCCGACTCCCTGAACACTGAAGCTTTCTTT

D: TRBD2
V: TRBV7-6
J: TRBJ2-2
size: NA
CDR3: CASSPGLAGTGELFF
DNA: TGTGCCAGCAGCCCCGGACTAGCGGGCACCGGGGAGCTGTTTTTT

D: TRBD1
V: TRBV10-1
J: TRBJ1-2
size: NA
CDR3: CASSPGTGIYGYTF
DNA: TGCGCCAGCAGCCCCGGGACAGGGATCTATGGCTACACCTTC

D: NA
V: TRBV4-3
J: TRBJ2-3
size: few
CDR3: CASSRQIAGGVPDTQYF
DNA: TGCGCCAGCAGCCGCCAAATCGCCGGGGGTGTCCCAGATACGCAGTATTTT